This TCR beta chain is drawn from a study of CD8+ T cells in alopecia areata. On the study more broadly: Treated patients took oral tofacitinib at 5 to 10 mg twice daily.

It was cDNA, reverse transcribed from extracted RNA, that served as the sequencing template. Sequenced by immunoSEQ multiplex PCR; TCRdb stores in-frame clones only, minus some. The sample contains over 250,000 clones, 60% of which appear only once. Only one count was recorded for this clone. Sample treatment: oral pan-JAK inhibitor, 5-10 mg twice daily. PBMCs yielded sorted CD4+ and CD8+ T cells. This TCR was sampled from a human donor with alopecia areata. The starting material was CD4+ T cells sorted from blood, obtained at roughly week 52, from a patient treated with tofacitinib.

This chain's CDR3 is CASSGRGGYTF. In DNA form, the CDR3 reads TGTGCCAGCAGCGGAAGAGGTGGCTACACCTTC. The V call is TRBV11-2, the J call TRBJ1-2; D not certain. Deletions cut 5 bases from V and 7 bases from J, with 8 bases between. Per the germline V gene, CDR1 is SGHAT and CDR2 is FQNNGV. There are 11 residues in the CDR3.